One and the same sample provided the 25 T cell receptor beta chains below, sequenced in a study of blood T cell repertoires in COVID-19. Profiled with immunoSEQ multiplex PCR; TCRdb holds only in-frame clones, not every one. The profile shows almost 70,000 clones, roughly 89% of them singletons. The sample was peripheral blood. Receptors were obtained from a woman in her forties or fifties with active COVID-19.

This rearrangement joins TRBV7-9 to TRBJ1-1, with a possible D match to TRBD1 (6 bases). V lost 1 base, J lost 0 bases, and 9 bases lay in between. The CDR3 runs to 15 residues. Germline V gene sequence: CDR1 SEHNR, CDR2 FQNEAQ (reference sequence). The CDR3 loop is CASSLVTGMNTEAFF. CDR3 bases: TGTGCCAGCAGCTTAGTGACAGGAATGAACACTGAAGCTTTCTTT.

The rearrangement links TRBV24-1 to TRBJ1-1; a weak D match, TRBD1 (6 bases). The length of the CDR3 is 13 residues. Germline V CDR1 and CDR2: KGHDR, SFDVKD. V was clipped by 2 bases and J by 7 bases, with 10 bases between them. CDR3: CATSDSLGGEAFF. The DNA for the CDR3 is TGTGCCACCAGTGATTCTCTAGGGGGTGAAGCTTTCTTT.

The J gene is TRBJ1-2, the V gene TRBV29-1, with 12 bases identical to TRBD1. The CDR3 totals 14 residues. Per germline, CDR1 SQVTM and CDR2 ANQGSEA. J lost 8 bases, V lost 6 bases, and 10 bases had no gene match. The CDR3, as DNA: TGCAGCGTGTCGCCGGGACAGGGGGCTCAGGGCTACACCTTC. As protein: CSVSPGQGAQGYTF. The full variable domain, completed using reference TRBV29-1 and TRBJ1-2, is SAVISQKPSRDICQRGTSLTIQCQVDSQVTMMFWYRQQPGQSLTLIATANQGSEATYESGFVIDKFPISRPNLTFSTLTVSNMSPEDSSIYLCSVSPGQGAQGYTFGSGTRLTVV.

The CDR3 loop is CASSKPGKGTEAFF. In nucleotides, the CDR3 is TGTGCCAGCAGCAAACCGGGGAAGGGCACTGAAGCTTTCTTT. The rearrangement joins TRBV7-6 to TRBJ1-1; D is undetermined. This CDR3 has 14 residues. With 5 bases removed from V and 4 bases from J, the gap between germline ends came to 14 bases. Looked up from germline, CDR1 is SGHVS and CDR2 is FNYEAQ.

This rearrangement joins TRBV6-5 to TRBJ1-2; no definite D call. CDR1 is MNHEY and CDR2 is SVGAGI in the germline V gene. The CDR3 extends over 15 amino acids. Trimming cost V 0 bases and J 2 bases, with 10 bases left between them. The CDR3 coding sequence is TGTGCCAGCAGTTACTCGGCAGAAACAAACTATGGCTACACCTTC. This codes for CASSYSAETNYGYTF.

The genes are TRBV3-1 (or the pseudogene TRBV3-2) and TRBJ1-1, with 9 bases aligning to TRBD1. CDR3 size: 15 residues. CDR1 and CDR2 from the germline V gene are LGHDT and YNNKEL (reference sequence). The V segment lost 2 bases and the J segment 4 bases; nucleotides outside the gene matches: 5. In nucleotides, the CDR3 is TGTGCCAGCAGCCAATCCCCGACAGGGGGCACTGAAGCTTTCTTT. Translating it yields CASSQSPTGGTEAFF.

This clone appeared a few times. The V and J genes are TRBV19 and TRBJ2-7, with TRBD1 matching 7 bases. The germline V gene has CDR1 LNHDA and CDR2 SQIVND (reference sequence). This CDR3 comprises 14 residues. Losses at the gene ends were 5 bases for V and 4 bases for J; bases not matched to a gene: 8. CDR3 residues: CASSLKTGWYEQYF. The CDR3 coding sequence is TGTGCCAGTAGTCTTAAGACAGGGTGGTACGAGCAGTACTTC.

V is TRBV7-9 and J is TRBJ1-4; 9 positions agree with TRBD1. The germline CDR1 and CDR2 sequences are SEHNR and FQNEAQ (reference sequence). The CDR3 is made up of 14 amino acids. The junction had 7 bases not matched to a gene; V was cut back by 4 bases and J by 10 bases. The CDR3, as DNA: TGTGCCAGCAGCTCGGGACAGGGTGGCGGAAAACTGTTTTTT. This gives the protein CASSSGQGGGKLFF.

J is TRBJ2-1 and V is TRBV12-2; no DNA check was done on the table's D call, TRBD2. TRBV12-2 is a documented pseudogene. The CDR3 is 18 amino acids. DNA for the CDR3: TGTGCAAGTCGCTTAACAAGATCTAGCGGGCCGGTATACAATGAGCAGTTCTTC. This sequence encodes CASRLTRSSGPVYNEQFF.

This chain joins TRBV14 and TRBJ2-2; D perhaps matches TRBD2 (5 bases). The CDR3 is 16 residues long. Germline lookup yields CDR1 SGHDN and CDR2 FVKESK. The V end lost 1 base, the J end lost 1 base, and 10 bases lay between the germline ends. The CDR3 coding sequence is TGTGCCAGCAGCCAAGTGAGGGCAGGGAACACCGGGGAGCTGTTTTTT. Protein: CASSQVRAGNTGELFF.

The chain uses TRBV28 and TRBJ2-3; 7 bases line up with TRBD1. This CDR3 contains 17 residues. From germline, CDR1 is MDHEN and CDR2 SYDVKM. The V gene end was trimmed by 2 bases and the J gene end by 3 bases; junction bases not matched to a gene: 11. The CDR3 region is CASSLPTGPRVTDTQYF. The CDR3 region has the DNA TGTGCCAGCAGTTTACCGACAGGGCCTCGTGTTACAGATACGCAGTATTTT.

This sequence joins TRBV7-6 and TRBJ2-1; TRBD2 agrees at 7 bases. Germline lookup yields CDR1 SGHVS and CDR2 FNYEAQ. The CDR3 runs 16 residues. V trimming: 5 bases; J trimming: 2 bases; junction bases outside the gene matches: 9. The CDR3 spells CASSPRLAGTYNEQFF. The CDR3 nucleotides are TGTGCCAGCAGCCCCCGACTAGCAGGGACCTACAATGAGCAGTTCTTC.

The chain recombines TRBV5-5 with TRBJ2-5, with D possibly TRBD2 on 5 matching bases. Trimming took 4 bases from V and 1 from J, leaving 14 bases between them. Germline V gives CDR1 SGHKS, CDR2 YYEKEE (reference sequence). This CDR3 is built from 15 residues. Written as DNA, the CDR3 is TGTGCCAGCAGCCCGAACGGGATAACCCAAGAGACCCAGTACTTC. Protein product: CASSPNGITQETQYF.

This chain uses TRBV3-1 (or the pseudogene TRBV3-2) with TRBJ2-3; TRBD1 is a possible D gene (7 bases). V was trimmed by 0 bases and J by 4 bases, leaving 17 bases between them. This CDR3 has 17 amino acids. CDR1 is LGHDT, CDR2 YNNKEL, per germline (reference sequence). The chain's CDR3 is CASSQDAGQSSSDTQYF. CDR3 in DNA: TGTGCCAGCAGCCAAGATGCGGGACAGTCAAGCTCAGATACGCAGTATTTT.

The genes are TRBV6-6 and TRBJ2-5; 7 bases line up with TRBD1. V shed 5 bases, J shed 2 bases, and the junction held 14 bases outside the gene matches. Germline lookup yields CDR1 MNHNY and CDR2 SVGAGI (reference sequence). The CDR3 is 17 amino acids. The CDR3 DNA reads TGTGCCAGCAGTCCCGGCGGACAGGTTAGGAGACAAGAGACCCAGTACTTC. This encodes CASSPGGQVRRQETQYF.

The chain has TRBV7-9 and TRBJ2-2; 11 bases are shared with TRBD2. V shed 2 bases, J shed 6 bases, and the junction held 5 bases outside the gene matches. Germline V lookup: CDR1 SEHNR, CDR2 FQNEAQ (reference sequence). The CDR3 loop spans 16 amino acids. The CDR3 DNA reads as TGTGCCAGCAGCTTACTAGCGGGAGGCTCCCCCGGGGAGCTGTTTTTT. Amino acid sequence: CASSLLAGGSPGELFF.

The CDR3 sequence: CASSPGASGASEQYF. The CDR3 region has the DNA TGTGCCAGTAGTCCGGGGGCTAGCGGGGCATCCGAGCAGTACTTC. The chain combines TRBV19 with TRBJ2-7, with 9 bases that match TRBD2. Germline trimming cut 5 bases from V and 6 bases from J; bases unmatched to any gene: 11. CDR1 is LNHDA, CDR2 SQIVND, per germline (reference sequence). This CDR3 is 15 amino acids long. Drawing the rest from reference TRBV19 and TRBJ2-7, the complete variable domain is DGGITQSPKYLFRKEGQNVTLSCEQNLNHDAMYWYRQDPGQGLRLIYYSQIVNDFQKGDIAEGYSVSREKKESFPLTVTSAQKNPTAFYLCASSPGASGASEQYFGPGTRLTVT.

This chain links TRBV5-1 with TRBJ2-1; D possibly corresponds to TRBD2 (5 bases). Trimming removed 4 bases at V and 8 bases at J, with 19 bases between. This CDR3 is built from 15 residues. CDR1 is SGHRS, CDR2 YFSETQ, per germline. The CDR3 protein is CASSGGRAGIDEQFF. In DNA, the CDR3 is TGCGCCAGCAGCGGTGGACGGGCGGGTATCGATGAGCAGTTCTTC.

The chain joins TRBV7-3 to TRBJ2-5, with 8 bases that match TRBD1. The CDR3 extends over 15 amino acids. Unmatched junction bases numbered 10, after V lost 6 bases and J lost 4 bases. Per germline, CDR1 SGHTA and CDR2 FQGTGA. CDR3 nucleotides: TGTGCCAGCAGTCCTGGACAGGGTGGGAGAGAGACCCAGTACTTC. This sequence encodes CASSPGQGGRETQYF.

The chain joins TRBV7-8 to TRBJ2-7; 12 bases align to TRBD2. The length of the CDR3 is 14 residues. Trimming took 6 bases from V and 8 from J; bases not matched to a gene: 8. The germline CDR1 and CDR2 sequences are SGHVS and FQNEAQ. CDR3 in amino acids: CASRVTSGSEKQYF. DNA of the CDR3: TGTGCCAGCAGAGTGACTAGCGGGAGTGAGAAGCAGTACTTC.

The genes are TRBV19 and TRBJ1-4; 7 bases match TRBD1. Germline V gene lookup returns CDR1 LNHDA and CDR2 SQIVND (reference sequence). The CDR3 consists of 17 residues. V shed 3 bases, J shed 2 bases, and the junction held 9 bases outside the gene matches. The CDR3 loop is CASSIQLPGQTNEKLFF. The CDR3 DNA reads as TGTGCCAGTAGTATTCAACTACCGGGACAGACTAATGAAAAACTGTTTTTT.

This chain connects TRBV5-4 to TRBJ2-3; D may be TRBD2 (5 bases). Trimming stripped 4 bases from V and 2 bases from J, with 20 bases between. In germline, CDR1 is SGHNT, CDR2 YYREEE (reference sequence). The CDR3 runs to 17 residues. CDR3 sequence: CASSRGRMRAATDTQYF. CDR3 bases: TGTGCCAGCAGCCGCGGACGTATGCGGGCAGCCACAGATACGCAGTATTTT. Full variable domain (remainder filled in from reference TRBV5-4 and TRBJ2-3): ETGVTQSPTHLIKTRGQQVTLRCSSQSGHNTVSWYQQALGQGPQFIFQYYREEENGRGNFPPRFSGLQFPNYSSELNVNALELDDSALYLCASSRGRMRAATDTQYFGPGTRLTVL.

The CDR3 DNA reads as TGTGCCAGCCGGGACTTCTCCTACGAGCAGTACTTC. This encodes CASRDFSYEQYF. The rearrangement links TRBV2 to TRBJ2-7; D might be TRBD2 (6 bases). Germline V gene data show CDR1 as SNHLY and CDR2 as FYNNEI. Trimming took off 8 bases at V and 0 bases at J, with 8 bases between the two ends. The length of the CDR3 is 12 residues.

This clone was recorded a few times. The chain links TRBV27 to TRBJ2-7, with 7 bases identical to TRBD1. The CDR3 has 17 residues. Germline V lookup: CDR1 MNHEY, CDR2 SMNVEV (reference sequence). V lost 4 bases, J lost 4 bases, and 16 bases stayed unmatched. CDR3 in DNA: TGTGCCAGCAGTTCCCTGGGAACAGGGGAAGCAAATTACGAGCAGTACTTC. Its protein is CASSSLGTGEANYEQYF.

The CDR3 is CASSRGDWTGELFF. DNA for the CDR3: TGCGCCAGCAGCCGGGGCGACTGGACCGGGGAGCTGTTTTTT. The chain employs TRBV4-1 and TRBJ2-2; the D gene is possibly TRBD1 (5 bases). The germline V gene encodes CDR1 MGHRA and CDR2 YSYEKL. The CDR3 is made up of 14 amino acids. V was shortened by 4 bases and J by 5 bases, with 11 bases between the two germline ends.